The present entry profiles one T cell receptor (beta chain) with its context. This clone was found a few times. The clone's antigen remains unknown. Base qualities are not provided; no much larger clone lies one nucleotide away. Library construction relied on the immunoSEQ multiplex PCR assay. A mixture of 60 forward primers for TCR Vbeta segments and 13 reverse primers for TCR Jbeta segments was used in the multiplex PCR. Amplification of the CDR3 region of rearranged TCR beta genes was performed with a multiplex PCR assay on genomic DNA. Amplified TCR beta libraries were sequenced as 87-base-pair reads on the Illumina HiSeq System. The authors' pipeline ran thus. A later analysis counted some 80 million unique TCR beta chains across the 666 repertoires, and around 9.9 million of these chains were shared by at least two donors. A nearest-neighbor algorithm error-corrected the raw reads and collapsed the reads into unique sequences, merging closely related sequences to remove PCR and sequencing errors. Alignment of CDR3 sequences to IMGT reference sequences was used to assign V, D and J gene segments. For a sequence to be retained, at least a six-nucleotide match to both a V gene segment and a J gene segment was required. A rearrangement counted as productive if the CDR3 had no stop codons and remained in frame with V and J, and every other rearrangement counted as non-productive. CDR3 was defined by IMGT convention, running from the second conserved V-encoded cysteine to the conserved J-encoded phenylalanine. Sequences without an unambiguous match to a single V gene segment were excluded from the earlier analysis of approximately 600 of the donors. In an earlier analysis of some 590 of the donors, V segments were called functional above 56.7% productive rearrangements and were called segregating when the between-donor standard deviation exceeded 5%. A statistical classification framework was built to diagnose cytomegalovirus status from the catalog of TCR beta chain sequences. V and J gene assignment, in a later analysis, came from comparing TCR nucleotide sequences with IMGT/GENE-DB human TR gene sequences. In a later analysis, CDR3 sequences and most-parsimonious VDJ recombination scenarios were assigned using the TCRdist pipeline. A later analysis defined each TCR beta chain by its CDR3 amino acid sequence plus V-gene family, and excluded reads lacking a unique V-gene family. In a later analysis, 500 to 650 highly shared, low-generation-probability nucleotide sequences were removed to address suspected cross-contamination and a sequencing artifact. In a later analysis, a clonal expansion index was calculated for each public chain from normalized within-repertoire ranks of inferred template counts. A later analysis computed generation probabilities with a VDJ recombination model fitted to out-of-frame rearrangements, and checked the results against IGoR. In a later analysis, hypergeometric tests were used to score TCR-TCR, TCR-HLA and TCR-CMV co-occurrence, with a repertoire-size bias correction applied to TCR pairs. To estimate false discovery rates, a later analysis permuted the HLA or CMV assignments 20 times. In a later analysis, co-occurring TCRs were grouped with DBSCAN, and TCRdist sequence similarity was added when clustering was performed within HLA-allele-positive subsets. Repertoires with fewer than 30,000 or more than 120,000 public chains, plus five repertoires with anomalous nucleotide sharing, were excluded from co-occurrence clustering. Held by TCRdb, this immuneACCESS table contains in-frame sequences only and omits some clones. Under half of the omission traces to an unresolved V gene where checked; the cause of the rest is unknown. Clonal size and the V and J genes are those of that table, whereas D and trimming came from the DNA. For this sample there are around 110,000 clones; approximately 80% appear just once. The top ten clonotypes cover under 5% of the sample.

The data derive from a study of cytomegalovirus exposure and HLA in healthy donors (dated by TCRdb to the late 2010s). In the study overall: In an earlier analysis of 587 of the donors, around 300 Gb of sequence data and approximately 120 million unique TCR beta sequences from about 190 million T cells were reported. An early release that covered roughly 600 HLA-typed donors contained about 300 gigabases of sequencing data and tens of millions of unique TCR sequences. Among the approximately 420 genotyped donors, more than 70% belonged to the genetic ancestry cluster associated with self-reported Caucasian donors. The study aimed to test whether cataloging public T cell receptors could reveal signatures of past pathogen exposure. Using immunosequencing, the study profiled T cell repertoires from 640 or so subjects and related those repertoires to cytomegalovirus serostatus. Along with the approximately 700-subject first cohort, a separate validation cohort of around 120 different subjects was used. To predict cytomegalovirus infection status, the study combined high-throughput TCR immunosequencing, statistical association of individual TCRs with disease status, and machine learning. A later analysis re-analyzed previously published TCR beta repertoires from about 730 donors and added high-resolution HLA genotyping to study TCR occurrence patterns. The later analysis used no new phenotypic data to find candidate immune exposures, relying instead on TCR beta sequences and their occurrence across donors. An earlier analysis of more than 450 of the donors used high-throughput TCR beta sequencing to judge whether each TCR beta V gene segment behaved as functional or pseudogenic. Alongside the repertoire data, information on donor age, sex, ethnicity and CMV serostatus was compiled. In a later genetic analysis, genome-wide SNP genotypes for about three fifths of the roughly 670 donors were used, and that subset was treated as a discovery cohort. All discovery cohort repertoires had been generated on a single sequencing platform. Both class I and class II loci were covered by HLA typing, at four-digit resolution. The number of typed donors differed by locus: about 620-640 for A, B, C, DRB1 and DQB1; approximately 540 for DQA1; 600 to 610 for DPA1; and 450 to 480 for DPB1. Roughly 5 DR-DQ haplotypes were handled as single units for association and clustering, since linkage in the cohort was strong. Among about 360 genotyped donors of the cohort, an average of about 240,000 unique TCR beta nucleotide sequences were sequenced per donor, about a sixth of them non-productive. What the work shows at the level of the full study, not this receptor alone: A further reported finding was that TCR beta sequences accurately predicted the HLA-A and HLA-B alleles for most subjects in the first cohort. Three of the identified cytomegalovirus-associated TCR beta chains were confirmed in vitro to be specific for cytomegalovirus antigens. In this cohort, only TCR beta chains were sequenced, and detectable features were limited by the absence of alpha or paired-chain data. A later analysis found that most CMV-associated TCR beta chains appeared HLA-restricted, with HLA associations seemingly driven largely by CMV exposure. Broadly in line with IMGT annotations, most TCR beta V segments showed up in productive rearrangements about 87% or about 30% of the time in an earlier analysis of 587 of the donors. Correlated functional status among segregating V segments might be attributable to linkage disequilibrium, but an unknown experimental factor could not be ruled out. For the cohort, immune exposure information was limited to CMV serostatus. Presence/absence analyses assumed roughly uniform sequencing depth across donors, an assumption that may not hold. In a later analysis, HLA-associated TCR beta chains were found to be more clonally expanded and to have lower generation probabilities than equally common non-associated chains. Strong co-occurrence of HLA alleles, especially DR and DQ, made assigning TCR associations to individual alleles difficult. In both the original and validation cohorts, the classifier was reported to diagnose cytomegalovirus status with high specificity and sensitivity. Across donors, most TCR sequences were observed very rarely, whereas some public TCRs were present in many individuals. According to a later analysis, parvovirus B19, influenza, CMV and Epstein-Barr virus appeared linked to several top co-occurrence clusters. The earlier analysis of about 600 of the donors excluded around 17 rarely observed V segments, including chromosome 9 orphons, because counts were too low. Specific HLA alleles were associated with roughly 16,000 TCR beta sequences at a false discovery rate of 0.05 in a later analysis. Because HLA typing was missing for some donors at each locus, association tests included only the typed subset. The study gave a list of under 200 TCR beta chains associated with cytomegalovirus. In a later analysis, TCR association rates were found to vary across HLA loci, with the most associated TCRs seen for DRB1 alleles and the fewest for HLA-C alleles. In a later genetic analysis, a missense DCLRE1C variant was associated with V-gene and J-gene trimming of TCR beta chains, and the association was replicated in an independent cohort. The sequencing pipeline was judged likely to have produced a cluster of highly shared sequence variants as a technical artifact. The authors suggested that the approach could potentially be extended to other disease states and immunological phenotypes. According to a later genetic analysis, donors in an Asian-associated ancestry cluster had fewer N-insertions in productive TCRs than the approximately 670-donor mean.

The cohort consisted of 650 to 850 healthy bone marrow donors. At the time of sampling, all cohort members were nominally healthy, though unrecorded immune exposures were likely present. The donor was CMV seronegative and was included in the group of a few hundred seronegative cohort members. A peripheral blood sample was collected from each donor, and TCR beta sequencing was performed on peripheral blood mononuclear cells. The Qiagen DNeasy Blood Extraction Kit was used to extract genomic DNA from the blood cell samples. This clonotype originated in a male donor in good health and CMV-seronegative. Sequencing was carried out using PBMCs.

The encoded CDR3 is CASTEGGSSYEQYF. The nucleotides read TGTGCCAGCACAGAGGGCGGGAGTAGCTACGAGCAGTACTTC. The chain couples TRBV27 to TRBJ2-5, with 7 junctional bases fitting TRBD2. The J call may be mistaken, given a closer DNA end match to TRBJ2-7. Taken from the germline V gene (reference sequence), the CDR1 and CDR2 loops are MNHEY and SMNVEV. The CDR3 goes from the cysteine to the phenylalanine over 14 residues. The retained sequence is limited to the CDR3, 42 bases, with the frame set at the first base.